These 12 T cell receptor beta chains share one sample of origin, sequenced in a study of CD8 T cells in ankylosing spondylitis. Each CDR3 protein gets one entry after TCRdb re-called the 5' RACE reads with MiXCR. The table shows some 270,000 distinct CDR3 sequences, with under 20% occurring only once. Sequencing was done on a sample of blood, either unsorted or a sorted T cell fraction (not recorded which). The receptors come from a male donor with ankylosing spondylitis or in good health (not recorded which).

This clonotype was counted between two and nine times. The chain recombines TRBV10-3 with TRBJ2-3; D tentatively fits TRBD1 or TRBD2 (5 bases each). The V and J ends lost 6 bases and 8 bases respectively, with 18 bases between them. Germline-derived CDR1 and CDR2 are ENHRY and SYGVKD. The CDR3 sequence is 14 residues long. CDR3 bases: TGTGCCATCAGACCCGAGCGGACATCAAGTACGCAGTATTTT. Translation: CAIRPERTSSTQYF.

This clonotype was recorded once. The chain combines TRBV21-1 with TRBJ2-7; TRBD2 is the table's D call and was not checked against the DNA. TRBV21-1 is deemed a pseudogene. This CDR3 comprises 16 residues. CDR3 in amino acids: CASTLSGTSGSYEQYF. CDR3 coding DNA: TGTGCCAGCACACTCTCCGGGACTAGCGGCTCCTACGAGCAGTACTTC.

The V and J genes are TRBV2 and TRBJ2-6; 8 positions match TRBD2. This CDR3 region has 17 residues. V gave up 1 base and J gave up 0 bases; unmatched junction bases: 2. Germline V gene data show CDR1 as SNHLY and CDR2 as FYNNEI. The CDR3 reads CASSEGLASSGANVLTF. CDR3 nucleotide sequence: TGTGCCAGCAGTGAAGGACTAGCGAGCTCTGGGGCCAACGTCCTGACTTTC.

The rearrangement uses TRBV4-3 and TRBJ2-3; TRBD1 matches at 7 bases. Germline V gives CDR1 LGHNA, CDR2 YSLEER. With V trimmed by 1 base and J by 0 bases, 10 bases remained unmatched. The CDR3 loop spans 18 amino acids. CDR3 coding DNA: TGCGCCAGCAGCCAAGCTTTCGGTACAGGGGTTAGCACAGATACGCAGTATTTT. Amino acids: CASSQAFGTGVSTDTQYF.

This chain uses TRBV6-5 with TRBJ2-3; D possibly corresponds to TRBD1 (5 bases). V was clipped by 3 bases and J by 3 bases, with 16 bases between them. CDR3 length: 16 amino acids. CDR1 MNHEY and CDR2 SVGAGI come from the germline V gene. The CDR3 DNA reads as TGTGCCAGCAGTTATTTTCCCAAAAAGGGGACAGATACGCAGTATTTT. It translates to CASSYFPKKGTDTQYF.

This chain joins TRBV20-1 and TRBJ2-7; a weak D match, TRBD1 (6 bases). CDR1 and CDR2 (germline): DFQATT, SNEGSKA (reference sequence). CDR3 length: 16 amino acids. Trimming cost V 1 base and J 2 bases, with 18 bases left between them. DNA of the CDR3: TGCAGTGCTAGAGGCCTACCGGGACAACGCACCTACGAGCAGTACTTC. Its translation is CSARGLPGQRTYEQYF.

V usage is TRBV6-1 and J usage is TRBJ2-5; D may be TRBD1 (6 bases). The CDR3 has 15 residues. Trimming shortened V by 6 bases and J by 2 bases, and 16 bases separated the two germline ends. Looked up from germline, CDR1 is MNHNS and CDR2 is SASEGT. CDR3 sequence reads: CASSSPGHGQETQYF. In nucleotides, the CDR3 is TGTGCCAGCAGCTCTCCGGGACACGGTCAAGAGACCCAGTACTTC.

There are a few counts of this clonotype. The V gene is TRBV9, the J gene TRBJ2-3; D is perhaps TRBD2 (5 bases). This CDR3 contains 15 residues. V dropped 2 bases and J dropped 5 bases, with 15 bases sitting between them. CDR1 is SGDLS, CDR2 YYNGEE, per germline. CDR3 region: CASSVRGLWVDTQYF. Here the CDR3 DNA reads TGTGCCAGCAGCGTCAGAGGGCTCTGGGTAGATACGCAGTATTTT.

V is TRBV5-1 and J is TRBJ2-7; D is perhaps TRBD1 (6 bases). Trimming shortened V by 0 bases and J by 2 bases, and 15 bases separated the two germline ends. CDR1 and CDR2 (germline): SGHRS, YFSETQ. The CDR3 spans 16 residues. The CDR3 spells CASSLEPGHSAYEQYF. The CDR3 DNA reads as TGCGCCAGCAGCTTGGAGCCGGGACACTCAGCCTACGAGCAGTACTTC.

The chain has TRBV7-9 and TRBJ2-7; 10 bases are shared with TRBD2. V was clipped by 5 bases and J by 4 bases; unmatched bases: 5. CDR1 is SEHNR and CDR2 is FQNEAQ in the germline V gene (reference sequence). This CDR3 has 14 residues. The CDR3: CASSLSSGSYEQYF. The CDR3 DNA reads TGTGCCAGCAGCCTATCTAGCGGGAGTTACGAGCAGTACTTC.

A remark on this clonotype: Germline and junction disagree at one end, which may indicate a read error. The chain combines TRBV5-1 with TRBJ2-7; either TRBD1 or TRBD2 may fit D (6 bases each). CDR1 and CDR2 (germline): SGHRS, YFSETQ. The CDR3 contains 13 residues. The CDR3 loop is CASSLEGLSGDFF. CDR3 sequence (DNA): TGCGCCAGCAGCTTGGAAGGTTTGTCAGGGGACTTCTTC.

With respect to this clonotype: Compared with germline, one end of the junction differs, possibly owing to a read error. This rearrangement joins TRBV20-1 to TRBJ2-7; either TRBD1 or TRBD2 may fit D (6 bases each). The germline V gene has CDR1 DFQATT and CDR2 SNEGSKA (reference sequence). CDR3 size: 12 residues. In nucleotides, the CDR3 is TGCAGTGGTGTGGGGGGCAACTACGAGCACTACTTC. Translating it yields CSGVGGNYEHYF.